Following are 13 T cell receptor beta chains from one sample sequenced in a study of blood T cells in healthy people across ages. A J-beta primer mix and a sample-barcoded 5' primer were used in a second PCR of roughly 7 to 12 cycles. Using its own MiXCR run on the 5' RACE reads, TCRdb lists one record per CDR3 protein. In the table there are about 1.8 million distinct CDR3 sequences, roughly 49% of which are singletons. Sample: blood. The receptors were gathered from a woman aged 40 to 50 in good health.

A remark on this clonotype: Germline is not matched at one junction end, which may reflect a read error. The chain is built from TRBV7-9 and TRBJ2-7; the D is unclear. The CDR3 sequence is 16 residues long. Germline CDR1 SEHNR, CDR2 FQNEAQ (reference sequence). CDR3 loop: CASSLGAVGTADEQYF. The CDR3, as DNA: TGTGCCAGTAGCTTAGGCGCAGTTGGCACCGCGGACGAGCAGTACTTC.

This chain links TRBV25-1 with TRBJ2-3; TRBD2 matches 7 bases. CDR1 and CDR2 (germline): MGHDK, SYGVNS. The J segment lost 2 bases and the V segment lost 6 bases, leaving 8 bases of the junction unmatched. The CDR3 loop spans 15 amino acids. The CDR3 protein is CASSSWGGNTDTQYF. The CDR3 DNA is TGTGCCAGCAGCTCCTGGGGGGGGAACACAGATACGCAGTATTTT.

The gene calls are TRBV28 and TRBJ2-3; TRBD1 agrees at 8 bases. The CDR3 sequence is 13 residues long. V was pared by 11 bases and J by 2 bases, with 6 bases of the junction left unmatched. Germline V lookup: CDR1 MDHEN, CDR2 SYDVKM. CDR3 nucleotide sequence: TGTGCCGGCGGACAGGGAGTCACAGATACGCAGTATTTT. Amino acids: CAGGQGVTDTQYF.

The V and J genes are TRBV6-6 and TRBJ1-4, with D hard to call. The V end lost 5 bases, the J end lost 10 bases, and 20 bases lay between the germline ends. The CDR3 extends over 15 amino acids. Per the germline V gene, CDR1 is MNHNY and CDR2 is SVGAGI (reference sequence). CDR3 sequence reads: CASSTNQLRFGKLFF. The CDR3 DNA sequence: TGTGCCAGCAGTACGAACCAGCTCCGCTTCGGAAAACTGTTTTTT.

The chain is built from TRBV6-5 and TRBJ2-1; 9 nucleotides match TRBD2. J gave up 6 bases and V 4 bases, and 7 bases lay outside the gene matches. In germline, CDR1 is MNHEY, CDR2 SVGAGI. The CDR3 totals 15 residues. CDR3 amino acids: CASSWRAGGLNEQFF. The CDR3 DNA is TGTGCCAGCAGTTGGAGGGCGGGGGGGCTCAATGAGCAGTTCTTC.

V is TRBV20-1 and J is TRBJ1-1; TRBD1 is a possible D gene (6 bases). Germline CDR1 reads DFQATT; CDR2 reads SNEGSKA (reference sequence). Trimming stripped 6 bases from V and 5 bases from J, with 22 bases between. The length of the CDR3 is 15 residues. The CDR3 DNA reads as TGCAGTGCGACCAACCAGGGGCCCTCGGGGACTGAAGCTTTCTTT. The encoded protein is CSATNQGPSGTEAFF.

The rearrangement joins TRBV7-9 to TRBJ2-3; 8 bases fit TRBD1. CDR1 and CDR2 from the germline V gene are SEHNR and FQNEAQ (reference sequence). With V trimmed by 5 bases and J by 3 bases, 7 bases remained unmatched. CDR3 size: 15 residues. The CDR3 nucleotides read TGTGCCAGCAGCCTTACAGGGGACAGGACAGATACGCAGTATTTT. It is translated as CASSLTGDRTDTQYF.

The chain links TRBV20-1 to TRBJ2-5, with 9 positions matching TRBD2. The germline CDR1 and CDR2 sequences are DFQATT and SNEGSKA (reference sequence). V shed 2 bases and J 2 bases; nucleotides not matched to a gene: 6. The CDR3 is 15 residues long. The DNA of the CDR3 is TGCAGTGCTAGATCGGCGGGGGGGCTACAAGAGACCCAGTACTTC. This translates into CSARSAGGLQETQYF.

V usage is TRBV7-2 and J usage is TRBJ1-4, with no clear D. The V end lost 3 bases, the J end lost 8 bases, and 10 bases lay between the germline ends. Germline assignment: CDR1 SGHTA and CDR2 FQGNSA. The CDR3 is made up of 13 amino acids. The CDR3 sequence: CASSFFVTEKLFF. DNA of the CDR3: TGTGCCAGCAGCTTCTTCGTGACAGAAAAACTGTTTTTT.

CDR3 in amino acids: CATGVIADTQYF. The CDR3 DNA is TGTGCCACGGGGGTCATCGCAGATACGCAGTATTTT. V gene TRBV12-3 or TRBV12-4 combines with J gene TRBJ2-3; TRBD2 is a possible D gene (6 bases). This CDR3 region has 12 residues. The ends were cut back, 10 bases at V and 4 bases at J, with 12 bases in the middle.

The chain couples TRBV5-6 to TRBJ1-2; 7 bases are a match to TRBD1. Per the germline V gene, CDR1 is SGHDT and CDR2 is YYEEEE. CDR3 length: 15 residues. V gave up 5 bases and J gave up 7 bases; unmatched junction bases: 14. CDR3 nucleotide sequence: TGTGCCAGCAGTTCCGATGACAGGGCTCCGAGTGGCTACACCTTC. Its translation is CASSSDDRAPSGYTF. The variable domain in full, completed from reference TRBV5-6 and TRBJ1-2, reads DAGVTQSPTHLIKTRGQQVTLRCSPKSGHDTVSWYQQALGQGPQFIFQYYEEEERQRGNFPDRFSGHQFPNYSSELNVNALLLGDSALYLCASSSDDRAPSGYTFGSGTRLTVV.

V gene TRBV27 combines with J gene TRBJ2-3; TRBD2 matches at 8 bases. The CDR3 totals 15 residues. Germline V gene lookup returns CDR1 MNHEY and CDR2 SMNVEV (reference sequence). Losses at the gene ends were 3 bases for V and 2 bases for J; bases not matched to a gene: 4. CDR3 DNA sequence: TGTGCCAGCAGTTTGTTCGGGGGGGTCACAGATACGCAGTATTTT. Its translation is CASSLFGGVTDTQYF.

The J gene is TRBJ2-1, the V gene TRBV6-2 or TRBV6-3, with D perhaps matching TRBD1 (6 bases). This CDR3 is built from 14 residues. V lost 7 bases, J lost 7 bases, and 17 bases lay in between. CDR1 is MNHEY, CDR2 SVGEGT, per germline. The DNA of the CDR3 is TGTGCCAGCATAGGGTTTTCGAGGGGGAATGAGCAGTTCTTC. Amino acid sequence: CASIGFSRGNEQFF.